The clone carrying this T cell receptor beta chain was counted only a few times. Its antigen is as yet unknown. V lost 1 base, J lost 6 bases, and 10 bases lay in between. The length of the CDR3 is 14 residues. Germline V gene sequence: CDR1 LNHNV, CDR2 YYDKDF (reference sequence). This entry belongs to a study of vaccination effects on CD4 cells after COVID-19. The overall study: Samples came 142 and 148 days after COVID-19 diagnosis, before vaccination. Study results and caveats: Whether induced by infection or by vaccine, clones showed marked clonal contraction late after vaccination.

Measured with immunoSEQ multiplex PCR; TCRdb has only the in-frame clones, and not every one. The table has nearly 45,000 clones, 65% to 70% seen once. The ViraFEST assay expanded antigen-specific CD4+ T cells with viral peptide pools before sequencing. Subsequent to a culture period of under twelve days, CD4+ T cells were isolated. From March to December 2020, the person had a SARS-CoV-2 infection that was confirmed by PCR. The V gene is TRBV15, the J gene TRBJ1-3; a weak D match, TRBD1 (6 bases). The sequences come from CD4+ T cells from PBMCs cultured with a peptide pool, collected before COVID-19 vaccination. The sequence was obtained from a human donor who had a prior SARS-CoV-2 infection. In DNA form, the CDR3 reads TGTGCCACCAGCAGAGCCAACAGGGTAAACACCATATATTTT. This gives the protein CATSRANRVNTIYF.